The text below deals with one T cell receptor (beta chain). Its antigen is as yet unknown. Other DNA sequences in this sample translate to the same CDR3. This entry is derived from a study of shared clonotypes between healthy human individuals. Study observations and caveats: Sampling was confined to blood; repertoires within tissues likely differ.

CD45RA+ naive and CD45RA-negative memory subsets were separated from CD4+ cells. In the original processing: ImmunoSEQ output lacked quality scores and full-length reads, limiting matched filtering. The protocol was immunoSEQ multiplex PCR, while the TCRdb copy is restricted to in-frame clones and leaves out a portion. The V and J calls and the clone size are those of that table, but D and trimming were determined from the DNA. The sample yields some 2,400,000 clones, approximately 95% seen once. The germline V gene encodes CDR1 SGHRS and CDR2 YFSETQ. This CDR3 region has 15 residues. V shed 0 bases and J shed 1 base, with 7 bases lying between them.

The specimen sequenced was naive CD4+ T cells sorted from blood. Subset defined: CD45RA+ positively selected. The V gene is TRBV5-1, the J gene TRBJ2-2; D is unresolved. This clonotype was obtained from a man younger than 35 in good health. The CDR3 here is CASSLEGRNTGELFF. DNA of the CDR3: TGCGCCAGCAGCTTGGAAGGCAGGAACACCGGGGAGCTGTTTTTT. The full variable domain, rest sourced from reference TRBV5-1 and TRBJ2-2, is KAGVTQTPRYLIKTRGQQVTLSCSPISGHRSVSWYQQTPGQGLQFLFEYFSETQRNKGNFPGRFSGRQFSNSRSEMNVSTLELGDSALYLCASSLEGRNTGELFFGEGSRLTVL.